This T cell receptor (beta chain) is from a study of T cells in Graves' hyperthyroidism and ophthalmopathy. Study context: Peripheral blood samples were taken at initial diagnosis, prior to any treatment.

Using RNA transcripts as the source, TCR beta CDR3 regions were amplified. HTBI primers drove first-round RT-PCR of the TCR CDR3. TCRdb recomputed calls from the multiplex PCR reads with MiXCR, one row per CDR3 protein. This sample has about 380,000 distinct CDR3 sequences, with about 13% found just once. This clonotype has a count of ten or more. No antigen is known for it. Study-wide findings and caveats: Most clonotypes expanded in thyroid above 0.001 were likewise present in blood. By a 13 V-J model, ophthalmopathy was set apart from stable hyperthyroidism. For ophthalmopathy, model prediction preceded onset by a median about 6.2 months.

V was clipped by 4 bases and J by 5 bases; unmatched bases: 12. The CDR3 runs 16 residues. Germline CDR1 reads SGHRS; CDR2 reads YFSETQ. The TCR originated in a man aged 30 to 39 with Graves' hyperthyroidism that later progressed to Graves' ophthalmopathy. The gene calls are TRBV5-1 and TRBJ2-3; 8 bases match TRBD2. Sequenced input: blood. The DNA of the CDR3 is TGCGCCAGCAGCCCCCGGGATCGGGGGGGGGTAGATACGCAGTATTTT. Translating gives CASSPRDRGGVDTQYF.